One and the same sample provided the 30 T cell receptor beta chains below, sequenced in a study of Graves' ophthalmopathy and Graves' hyperthyroidism. Amplified TCR beta CDR3 regions were obtained using RNA transcripts as template. HTBI primers primed a first-round RT-PCR, and a second-round multiplex PCR followed. MiXCR, run by TCRdb on the multiplex PCR reads, gives a single entry per CDR3 protein. The sample has 450,000 to 600,000 distinct CDR3 sequences, about two fifths seen once. Input material: peripheral blood or thyroid tissue (not recorded which). The receptors derive from an adult man with Graves' hyperthyroidism.

This clonotype was found a few times. The V and J genes are TRBV7-2 and TRBJ2-1; the match to TRBD2 covers 7 bases. The CDR3 length is 16 residues. The germline V gene encodes CDR1 SGHTA and CDR2 FQGNSA. The junction had 7 bases not matched to a gene; V was cut back by 2 bases and J by 3 bases. CDR3 coding DNA: TGTGCCAGCAGCTTACGCGGGAGCGGGGTCTACAATGAGCAGTTCTTC. It translates to CASSLRGSGVYNEQFF.

To note about this clonotype: The junction departs from germline at one end; a sequencing error may be responsible. The chain uses TRBV7-9 and TRBJ2-7; D might be TRBD1 or TRBD2, each matching 6 bases. The CDR3 length is 13 residues. The germline CDR1 and CDR2 sequences are SEHNR and FQNEAQ (reference sequence). Here the CDR3 DNA reads TGTGCCAGCTCTCGATCGGGGGCCTATGAGCAGTACTTC. It encodes CASSRSGAYEQYF.

This clonotype was seen at least ten times. The chain uses TRBV2 and TRBJ1-1; 7 bases fit TRBD1. V shed 7 bases, J shed 1 base, and the junction held 9 bases outside the gene matches. The CDR3 sequence is 15 residues long. CDR1 and CDR2 from the germline V gene are SNHLY and FYNNEI. The CDR3 DNA follows: TGTGCCAGCAATCTTATAGGACAGGCGAACACTGAAGCTTTCTTT. Translation gives CASNLIGQANTEAFF. Based on the CDR3 plus reference TRBV2 and TRBJ1-1, the full variable domain is EPEVTQTPSHQVTQMGQEVILRCVPISNHLYFYWYRQILGQKVEFLVSFYNNEISEKSEIFDDQFSVERPDGSNFTLKIRSTKLEDSAMYFCASNLIGQANTEAFFGQGTRLTVV.

V is TRBV24-1 and J is TRBJ2-7, with TRBD1 matching 9 bases. Germline assignment: CDR1 KGHDR and CDR2 SFDVKD. The length of the CDR3 is 14 residues. V dropped 3 bases and J dropped 3; count of bases not matched to a gene: 2. DNA for the CDR3: TGTGCCACCAGTGATCTGGACAGGGGCTACGAGCAGTACTTC. As protein: CATSDLDRGYEQYF.

This chain links TRBV25-1 with TRBJ1-2; D remains ambiguous. CDR1 is MGHDK, CDR2 SYGVNS, per germline. This CDR3 has 15 residues. V was cut by 4 bases and J by 8 bases, with 20 bases left in between. The CDR3 DNA follows: TGTGCCAGCAGTGCTACCCACCCACCTAGGTCGGGCTACACCTTC. This translates into CASSATHPPRSGYTF.

This clonotype was counted ten times or more. The chain is built from TRBV13 and TRBJ2-7; possible D gene TRBD2, 7 bases. V was trimmed by 3 bases and J by 3 bases, leaving 18 bases between them. The V gene's germline CDR1 is PRHDT and CDR2 FYEKMQ (reference sequence). CDR3 length equals 16 residues. CDR3 residues: CASSFGGGGSDYEQYF. Here the CDR3 DNA reads TGTGCCAGCAGCTTCGGTGGGGGCGGGAGCGACTACGAGCAGTACTTC.

The chain joins TRBV7-9 to TRBJ1-4; no definite D call. With 11 bases removed from V and 8 bases from J, the gap between germline ends came to 15 bases. Germline CDR1 is SEHNR and CDR2 is FQNEAQ (reference sequence). CDR3 size: 12 residues. In nucleotides, the CDR3 is TGTGCCGCGGGCGGTGCGGGGGAAAAACTGTTTTTT. It translates to CAAGGAGEKLFF.

The V gene is TRBV20-1, the J gene TRBJ2-7, with TRBD2 as a possible D gene (6 bases). The CDR3 totals 16 residues. V shed 2 bases and J shed 0 bases, with 17 bases lying between them. Germline CDR1 reads DFQATT; CDR2 reads SNEGSKA (reference sequence). CDR3 loop: CSARRKGGRSSYEQYF. CDR3 nucleotide sequence: TGCAGTGCTAGACGTAAAGGAGGGAGGAGCTCCTACGAGCAGTACTTC.

The chain employs TRBV7-9 and TRBJ2-7; D might be TRBD1 (5 bases). The end of the DNA aligns better with TRBJ2-1, so the J call may be wrong. Germline V gene sequence: CDR1 SEHNR, CDR2 FQNEAQ (reference sequence). This CDR3 comprises 14 residues. This chain's CDR3 is CASSLGTRPPEQFF. DNA of the CDR3: TGTGCCAGCAGCTTAGGGACAAGGCCGCCTGAGCAGTTCTTC.

In its sample, this clonotype was seen many times. This rearrangement joins TRBV6-1 to TRBJ1-5; D ambiguous. V was clipped by 3 bases and J by 3 bases, with 9 bases between them. Germline CDR1 MNHNS, CDR2 SASEGT. This CDR3 is built from 14 residues. CDR3 bases: TGTGCCAGCAGTGATTCCAGCGACAATCAGCCCCAGCATTTT. Translation: CASSDSSDNQPQHF.

A remark on this clonotype: A much larger clonotype is one base distant, so this may be a read error. Since the CDR3 does not end with the conserved phenylalanine or tryptophan, this likely comes from a read error. The chain couples TRBV13 to TRBJ1-1, with 7 nucleotides matching TRBD1. The germline CDR1 and CDR2 sequences are PRHDT and FYEKMQ (reference sequence). The CDR3 spans 13 residues. The V gene end was trimmed by 4 bases and the J gene end by 5 bases; junction bases not matched to a gene: 4. Written as DNA, the CDR3 is TGTGCCAGCAGCTCAGGGGGATTAACTGAAGCTTTCGTT. This gives the protein CASSSGGLTEAFV.

This clonotype was observed at least ten times. The chain links TRBV7-3 to TRBJ2-2; D might be TRBD1 or TRBD2, each matching 6 bases. Germline assignment: CDR1 SGHTA and CDR2 FQGTGA. This CDR3 has 15 residues. Trimming took 5 bases from V and 7 from J, leaving 17 bases between them. In DNA, the CDR3 is TGTGCCAGCAGCCAAGGGGGGCTAAGCTTCGGGGAGCTGTTTTTT. Protein sequence: CASSQGGLSFGELFF.

This clonotype was seen many times. Germline and junction disagree at one end, which may indicate a read error. The chain links TRBV7-7 to TRBJ2-2, with 9 bases aligning to TRBD2. Germline CDR1 is SSHAT and CDR2 is FNYEAQ (reference sequence). The CDR3 consists of 15 residues. The CDR3, as DNA: TGTGCTAGCAGCTTAGTAGCGGGGGCCACCGGGGAGCTGTTTTTT. It yields the protein CASSLVAGATGELFF.

The rearrangement joins TRBV7-9 to TRBJ2-7; D gene unclear. Germline assignment: CDR1 SEHNR and CDR2 FQNEAQ (reference sequence). Between the trimmed V and J ends, which lost 1 base and 5 bases, there was a span of 9 bases. CDR3 length equals 13 residues. CDR3 nucleotide sequence: TGTGCCAGCAGCTTAGTTGGATTCGACGAGCAGTACTTC. It encodes CASSLVGFDEQYF.

The chain has TRBV29-1 and TRBJ2-6, with D possibly TRBD2 on 6 matching bases. Germline-derived CDR1 and CDR2 are SQVTM and ANQGSEA. Trimming took 8 bases from V and 2 from J, leaving 10 bases between them. This CDR3 spans 13 amino acids. The CDR3 DNA reads as TGCAGCTTCGGAGGGACTGGGGCCAACGTCCTGACTTTC. Amino acid sequence: CSFGGTGANVLTF. The full variable domain, completed using reference TRBV29-1 and TRBJ2-6, is SAVISQKPSRDICQRGTSLTIQCQVDSQVTMMFWYRQQPGQSLTLIATANQGSEATYESGFVIDKFPISRPNLTFSTLTVSNMSPEDSSIYLCSFGGTGANVLTFGAGSRLTVL.

The chain couples TRBV12-3 or TRBV12-4 to TRBJ2-5; 7 positions match TRBD1. The CDR3 covers 14 residues. Trimming cost V 2 bases and J 5 bases; bases outside gene matches: 5. In DNA form, the CDR3 reads TGTGCCAGCAGTTTAAGGGGGCCTTCGGAGACCCAGTACTTC. This gives the protein CASSLRGPSETQYF.

This clonotype was observed at least ten times. This chain links TRBV12-3 or TRBV12-4 with TRBJ2-2, with D perhaps matching TRBD1 or TRBD2 (6 bases each). CDR3 length: 15 residues. The V gene lost 5 bases and the J gene lost 5 bases, with 15 bases spanning the gap. The CDR3 nucleotides read TGTGCCAGCAGTGCGGGACGGAGGGGGACCGGGGAGCTGTTTTTT. It specifies CASSAGRRGTGELFF.

This clonotype occurred many times. The rearrangement uses TRBV7-6 and TRBJ2-2; TRBD1 matches 11 bases. Germline lookup yields CDR1 SGHVS and CDR2 FNYEAQ. Trimming at V came to 0 bases and at J to 0 bases, leaving 6 bases not matched to a gene. This CDR3 contains 19 residues. The CDR3 coding sequence is TGTGCCAGCAGCTTAGCCCCTCCGGGACAGGGGGCGAACACCGGGGAGCTGTTTTTT. This gives the protein CASSLAPPGQGANTGELFF.

This clonotype appeared many times. The chain employs TRBV7-9 and TRBJ2-7; tentative D call: TRBD2 (7 bases). The CDR3 consists of 14 residues. Looked up from germline, CDR1 is SEHNR and CDR2 is FQNEAQ (reference sequence). Trimming took 3 bases from V and 6 from J, leaving 15 bases between them. CDR3 protein: CASSLSGGALEQYF. In nucleotides, the CDR3 is TGTGCCAGCAGCTTGAGTGGGGGGGCCCTCGAGCAGTACTTC.

This sequence joins TRBV24-1 and TRBJ2-2; D could derive from TRBD1 or TRBD2 (6 bases each). The V gene lost 7 bases and the J gene lost 4 bases, with 12 bases spanning the gap. Per the germline V gene, CDR1 is KGHDR and CDR2 is SFDVKD. This CDR3 has 14 amino acids. This CDR3 reads CATSQQGLTGELFF. CDR3 DNA sequence: TGTGCCACCAGCCAACAGGGACTCACCGGGGAGCTGTTTTTT.

This clonotype was counted many times. V is TRBV12-3 or TRBV12-4 and J is TRBJ2-5; 8 nucleotides match TRBD1. This CDR3 spans 15 amino acids. Trimming cost V 6 bases and J 5 bases; bases outside gene matches: 11. DNA for the CDR3: TGTGCCAGCAGCCCTGGGACAGGAGGTTCGGAGACCCAGTACTTC. Translating it yields CASSPGTGGSETQYF.

Here the CDR3 reads CASRPDRIIYGYTF. CDR3 DNA: TGTGCCAGCAGACCCGACAGGATAATCTATGGCTACACCTTC. The V gene is TRBV7-9, the J gene TRBJ1-2, with D possibly being TRBD1 (6 bases). The germline CDR1 and CDR2 sequences are SEHNR and FQNEAQ (reference sequence). V gave up 6 bases and J gave up 4 bases, with 15 bases separating them. CDR3 length: 14 residues.

This clonotype was seen many times. The gene calls are TRBV24-1 and TRBJ2-5, with 7 bases fitting TRBD2. V dropped 6 bases and J dropped 5; count of bases not matched to a gene: 8. CDR1 and CDR2 (germline): KGHDR, SFDVKD. The CDR3 extends over 14 amino acids. The CDR3 DNA reads as TGTGCCACCAGTAAGGGAGGGCCAGGGGAGACCCAGTACTTC. Residues: CATSKGGPGETQYF.

The chain joins TRBV2 to TRBJ1-2; 7 bases align to TRBD1. The ends lost 5 bases at V and 4 bases at J; junction bases unmatched: 10. CDR1 is SNHLY and CDR2 is FYNNEI in the germline V gene. This CDR3 is 15 amino acids long. The CDR3 loop reads CASSTTGAPFYGYTF. The CDR3 DNA sequence: TGTGCCAGCAGTACTACAGGGGCCCCATTCTATGGCTACACCTTC.

This clonotype was seen only a few times. The chain employs TRBV3-1 and TRBJ1-6; maybe TRBD1 (6 bases). The CDR3 has 16 amino acids. The germline CDR1 and CDR2 sequences are LGHDT and YNNKEL (reference sequence). Deletions cut 5 bases from V and 0 bases from J, with 11 bases between. CDR3 sequence: CASSRQDSSYNSPLHF. Written as DNA, the CDR3 is TGTGCCAGCAGCAGACAGGATAGCTCCTATAATTCACCCCTCCACTTT.

This clonotype was picked up one time. A much larger clone lies one base from this, so it may be a read error. The chain couples TRBV5-1 to TRBJ2-7; 7 bases match TRBD2. CDR1 is SGHRS, CDR2 YFSETQ, per germline. The CDR3 runs to 14 residues. The V gene end was trimmed by 7 bases and the J gene end by 4 bases; junction bases not matched to a gene: 11. CDR3 nucleotide sequence: TGCGCCAGCGGTAGGGAAGGGAGGGCGTACGAGCAGTACTTC. Residues: CASGREGRAYEQYF.

This clonotype has ten or more counts. The chain is built from TRBV20-1 and TRBJ2-5; D unresolved. There are 13 residues in the CDR3. Germline-derived CDR1 and CDR2 are DFQATT and SNEGSKA (reference sequence). Trimming took 3 bases from V and 9 from J, leaving 17 bases between them. The CDR3 nucleotides read TGCAGTGCTAGGGCTGGGCTCGCGTGGGCCCAGTACTTC. Protein: CSARAGLAWAQYF.

This clonotype was recorded many times. The chain uses TRBV9 and TRBJ1-1; D perhaps matches TRBD1 (5 bases). The CDR3 spans 16 residues. Germline assignment: CDR1 SGDLS and CDR2 YYNGEE. Deletions cut 2 bases from V and 0 bases from J, with 14 bases between. CDR3 loop: CASSVAEGLMNTEAFF. DNA of the CDR3: TGTGCCAGCAGCGTCGCTGAGGGACTTATGAACACTGAAGCTTTCTTT.

The chain uses TRBV15 and TRBJ1-5; 7 bases match TRBD1. The trim removed 1 base at V and 2 bases at J, leaving 11 bases unmatched. CDR1 is LNHNV and CDR2 is YYDKDF in the germline V gene (reference sequence). CDR3 length equals 18 residues. The CDR3 loop reads CATSRGAGGGWGNQPQHF. As DNA, the CDR3 is TGTGCCACCAGCAGAGGGGCAGGGGGGGGGTGGGGCAATCAGCCCCAGCATTTT.

This CDR3 reads CSARVTAGLSATYGYTF. CDR3 DNA sequence: TGCAGTGCTAGAGTCACAGCAGGGTTGTCGGCTACGTATGGCTACACCTTC. V is TRBV20-1 and J is TRBJ1-2, with D perhaps matching TRBD1 (5 bases). V was cut by 1 base and J by 5 bases, with 23 bases left in between. In germline, CDR1 is DFQATT, CDR2 SNEGSKA (reference sequence). The CDR3 contains 17 residues.